The subject of this entry is one TCR beta chain. Its target is not known. The sample originates from a study of T cells in Graves' hyperthyroidism and ophthalmopathy. Across the whole study: Any treatment followed the collection of peripheral blood at initial diagnosis.

Template material for amplifying TCR beta CDR3 regions consisted of RNA transcripts. Primed by the HTBI set, a first-round RT-PCR was run on the TCR CDR3. TCRdb redid the calling of the multiplex PCR reads with MiXCR, one entry per CDR3 protein. This sample has 370,000 or so distinct CDR3 sequences, with roughly 12% found just once. It was 8 to 10 ml of fresh peripheral blood that supplied the PBMCs. Study-wide results and caveats: Stable hyperthyroidism was told apart from ophthalmopathy by a model built on 13 V-J features. With a median lead of roughly 6.8 months before onset, the model predicted ophthalmopathy.

Germline V gives CDR1 GTSNPN, CDR2 SVGIG (reference sequence). The CDR3 covers 13 residues. Between the trimmed V and J ends, which lost 1 base and 7 bases, there was a span of 14 bases. Sequencing was done on a sample of blood. The source is a young man with Graves' hyperthyroidism that later progressed to Graves' ophthalmopathy. This chain joins TRBV30 and TRBJ2-7; D call uncertain. The CDR3 nucleotides are TGTGCCTGGAGTGGGGTCCTCCCGGGTGAGCAGTACTTC. Translating gives CAWSGVLPGEQYF.